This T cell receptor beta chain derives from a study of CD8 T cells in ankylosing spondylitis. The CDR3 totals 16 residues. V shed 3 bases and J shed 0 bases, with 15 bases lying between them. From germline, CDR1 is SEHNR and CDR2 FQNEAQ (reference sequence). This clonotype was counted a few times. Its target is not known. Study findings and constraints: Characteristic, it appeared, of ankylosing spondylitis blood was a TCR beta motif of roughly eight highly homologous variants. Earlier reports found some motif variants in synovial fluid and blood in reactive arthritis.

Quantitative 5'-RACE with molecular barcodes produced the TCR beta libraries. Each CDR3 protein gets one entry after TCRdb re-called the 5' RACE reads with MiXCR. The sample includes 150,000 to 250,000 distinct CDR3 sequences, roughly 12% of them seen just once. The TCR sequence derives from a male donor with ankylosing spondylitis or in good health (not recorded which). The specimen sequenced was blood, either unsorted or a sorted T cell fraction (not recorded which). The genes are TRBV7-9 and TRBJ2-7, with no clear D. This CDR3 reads CASSFPGGPFSYEQYF. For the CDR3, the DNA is TGTGCCAGCAGCTTTCCCGGCGGTCCCTTCTCCTACGAGCAGTACTTC.